The TCR beta chain described here comes from a study of T cell responses to AZD1222 COVID-19 vaccine. In its sample, this clone was seen a few times. Its specificity is unknown. TCRdb's table, derived via immunoSEQ multiplex PCR, lists solely in-frame clones and lacks some. The sample shows about 70,000 clones, 84% of them seen only once. The V and J ends lost 2 bases and 10 bases, in that order; junction bases with no gene match: 4. The germline CDR1 and CDR2 sequences are MNHEY and SVGAGI. This CDR3 comprises 13 residues. Study-wide points: Dominant at 160-218 and 743-854, vaccine-associated CD4 TCRs also spanned spike. Nearly half of spike-specific TCRs reportedly target unmutated variant regions.

This sequence originates from an adult in good health. The J gene is TRBJ2-1, the V gene TRBV6-5; TRBD1 matches 8 bases. The sample in question was peripheral blood, obtained on day 0 of AZD1222 vaccination. The CDR3 reads CASSYGQGGEQFF. Here the CDR3 DNA reads TGTGCCAGCAGTTACGGACAGGGTGGCGAGCAGTTCTTC.